This is a list of T cell receptor beta chains from one sample in a study of control samples from healthy donors and cancer patients. The repertoire was sequenced with immunoSEQ multiplex PCR; TCRdb's copy has only in-frame clones and lacks some. The repertoire holds over 70,000 clones, with approximately 88% as singletons. Material for sequencing was PBMCs. Receptors were obtained from a woman aged 45-65 years with colorectal cancer. The CDR3 runs from the conserved cysteine through the conserved F or W. The order of the fields is J gene, V gene, clone size, D gene, CDR3 protein, CDR3 DNA. A D gene is named only where the DNA matches it firmly. A clone size is listed for some rows: how often the clone was seen (once, few, many), or a class if it is expanded.

>TRBJ2-4|TRBV28|NA|NA
CASTEGLFKNIQYF
TGTGCCAGCACCGAAGGGTTATTTAAAAACATTCAGTACTTC
>TRBJ1-2|TRBV19|NA|TRBD1
CASSSTGEIGYTF
TGTGCCAGTAGTAGTACAGGGGAAATTGGCTACACCTTC
>TRBJ1-5|TRBV7-2|NA|NA
CASSPGGKGDQPQHF
TGTGCCAGCAGCCCGGGGGGAAAGGGGGATCAGCCCCAGCATTTT
>TRBJ1-2|TRBV3-1/TRBV3-2|NA|NA
CASSQDLQGGYTF
TGTGCCAGCAGCCAGGATCTACAGGGCGGCTACACCTTC
>TRBJ2-3|TRBV5-6|NA|NA
CASRREGSTDTQYF
TGTGCCAGCAGAAGGGAAGGGAGTACAGATACGCAGTATTTT
>TRBJ1-6|TRBV2|NA|TRBD1
CASTGQGLFSPLHF
TGTGCCAGCACCGGACAGGGGCTATTCTCACCCCTCCACTTT
>TRBJ1-3|TRBV18|NA|NA
CASSPPSVGSTIYF
TGTGCCAGCTCACCACCATCGGTGGGAAGCACCATATATTTT
>TRBJ1-2|TRBV2|NA|NA
CASTQGGGGYTF
TGTGCCAGCACTCAAGGGGGGGGTGGCTACACCTTC
>TRBJ1-2|TRBV7-9|NA|NA
CASSLTAIGGYGYTF
TGTGCCAGCAGCTTGACGGCTATCGGCGGGTATGGCTACACCTTC
>TRBJ1-1|TRBV19|NA|NA
CASSITPQGAAEAFF
TGTGCCAGTAGTATAACACCACAGGGCGCAGCGGAAGCTTTCTTT
>TRBJ2-4|TRBV3-1/TRBV3-2|NA|NA
CASSPRPGNIQYF
TGTGCCAGCAGCCCCCGACCGGGAAACATTCAGTACTTC
>TRBJ1-4|TRBV6-1|NA|NA
CASSEGVFSGEKLFF
TGTGCCAGCAGTGAAGGAGTTTTCTCTGGTGAAAAACTGTTTTTT
>TRBJ1-2|TRBV19|NA|NA
CASSFDGNYGYTF
TGTGCCAGTAGCTTTGACGGAAACTATGGCTACACCTTC
>TRBJ1-1|TRBV6-2/TRBV6-3|few|NA
CASSRQPVDSGLNTEAFF
TGTGCCAGCAGCAGACAGCCGGTGGACTCTGGGCTGAACACTGAAGCTTTCTTT
>TRBJ1-2|TRBV2|NA|TRBD1
CASKGQGAHGYTF
TGTGCCAGCAAGGGACAGGGGGCGCATGGCTACACCTTC
>TRBJ2-5|TRBV7-6|NA|TRBD1
CASSLGTGKWEETQYF
TGTGCCAGCAGCTTGGGGACAGGGAAGTGGGAAGAGACCCAGTACTTC
>TRBJ1-4|TRBV15|NA|TRBD1
CATSRRQGSNEKLFF
TGTGCCACCAGCAGACGACAGGGGTCAAATGAAAAACTGTTTTTT
>TRBJ1-6|TRBV6-5|few|NA
CASSLDSLSNSPLHF
TGTGCCAGCAGTTTGGACAGCCTTTCCAATTCACCCCTCCACTTT
>TRBJ1-5|TRBV5-8|NA|NA
CASRRSGMSNQPQHF
TGTGCCAGCCGAAGGTCCGGGATGAGCAATCAGCCCCAGCATTTT
>TRBJ1-3|TRBV29-1|NA|NA
CSVDEGTGNTIYF
TGCAGCGTTGACGAGGGTACTGGAAACACCATATATTTT
>TRBJ2-4|TRBV19|NA|NA
CASRGVPKNIQYF
TGTGCCAGCAGGGGGGTACCCAAAAACATTCAGTACTTC
>TRBJ1-1|TRBV9|few|NA
CASSVGRTGTTEAFF
TGTGCCAGCAGCGTAGGCCGGACGGGGACCACTGAAGCTTTCTTT
>TRBJ2-3|TRBV5-1|NA|TRBD2
CASSLGTSGASDTQYF
TGCGCCAGCAGCTTGGGGACTAGCGGGGCGAGCGATACGCAGTATTTT
>TRBJ2-3|TRBV5-1|NA|NA
CASSPRPGIRTDTQYF
TGCGCCAGCAGCCCGCGCCCAGGGATCCGCACAGATACGCAGTATTTT
>TRBJ2-5|TRBV12-3/TRBV12-4|NA|NA
CASSPRIKSTQYF
TGTGCCAGCAGTCCACGGATTAAGTCGACCCAGTACTTC
>TRBJ2-3|TRBV19|NA|NA
CASSASIQDTQYF
TGTGCCAGTAGTGCCTCAATACAGGATACGCAGTATTTT